A single sample gave rise to the 24 T cell receptor beta chains below, sequenced in a study of CD8 T cells in ankylosing spondylitis. TCRdb called the 5' RACE reads again in MiXCR, with one record for every CDR3 protein. The data hold 200,000 to 300,000 distinct CDR3 sequences, with approximately 9% observed a single time. Material for sequencing was blood, either unsorted or a sorted T cell fraction (not recorded which). The receptors were sampled from a male donor with ankylosing spondylitis or in good health (not recorded which).

This clonotype showed up many times. V gene TRBV19 combines with J gene TRBJ2-5; either TRBD1 or TRBD2 may supply D (6 bases each). Trimming shortened V by 6 bases and J by 4 bases, and 12 bases separated the two germline ends. Germline V gene sequence: CDR1 LNHDA, CDR2 SQIVND (reference sequence). This CDR3 contains 13 residues. CDR3 residues: CASRYKGGETQYF. The CDR3 coding sequence is TGTGCCAGTAGATATAAGGGGGGAGAGACCCAGTACTTC. The whole variable domain, remainder taken from reference TRBV19 and TRBJ2-5, is DGGITQSPKYLFRKEGQNVTLSCEQNLNHDAMYWYRQDPGQGLRLIYYSQIVNDFQKGDIAEGYSVSREKKESFPLTVTSAQKNPTAFYLCASRYKGGETQYFGPGTRLLVL.

This clonotype was picked up many times. The J gene is TRBJ2-3, the V gene TRBV30, with D unclear. The germline V gene has CDR1 GTSNPN and CDR2 SVGIG (reference sequence). Trimming removed 4 bases from V and 2 bases from J, with 7 bases in between. The CDR3 totals 12 residues. CDR3 in DNA: TGTGCCTGGAAGAGTGCCACAGATACGCAGTATTTT. Translation: CAWKSATDTQYF.

At least ten counts were recorded for this clonotype. This chain joins TRBV20-1 and TRBJ1-6; TRBD1 matches at 7 bases. This CDR3 comprises 16 residues. With 5 bases clipped from V and 0 bases from J, the junction kept 7 bases outside the gene matches. CDR1 DFQATT and CDR2 SNEGSKA come from the germline V gene (reference sequence). CDR3 sequence: CSARQGLSSYNSPLHF. CDR3 sequence (DNA): TGCAGTGCTCGACAGGGTTTGAGCTCCTATAATTCACCCCTCCACTTT.

This clonotype showed up many times. CDR3 DNA sequence: TGCGCCAGCAGCCAAGAACAGAGCACAGATACGCAGTATTTT. This translates into CASSQEQSTDTQYF. The V gene is TRBV4-3, the J gene TRBJ2-3; D is unresolved. CDR1 LGHNA and CDR2 YSLEER come from the germline V gene. V lost 0 bases to trimming and J lost 0 bases, with 4 bases between them. CDR3 length: 14 amino acids.

The rearrangement links TRBV7-9 to TRBJ2-2; TRBD2 matches 7 bases. Unmatched junction bases numbered 3, after V lost 4 bases and J lost 1 base. Germline CDR1 and CDR2: SEHNR and FQNEAQ (reference sequence). The CDR3 spans 15 residues. Written as DNA, the CDR3 is TGTGCCAGCAGCTCTAGCGGAGTGAACACCGGGGAGCTGTTTTTT. This gives the protein CASSSSGVNTGELFF.

A few counts support this clonotype. The chain joins TRBV5-1 to TRBJ2-7, with TRBD1 matching 7 bases. The CDR3 spans 14 residues. The trim removed 2 bases at V and 6 bases at J, leaving 8 bases unmatched. Looked up from germline, CDR1 is SGHRS and CDR2 is YFSETQ. Written as DNA, the CDR3 is TGCGCCAGCAGCTTAGGGGACAGCCCCCTCGAGCAGTACTTC. Translated, it gives CASSLGDSPLEQYF.

V gene TRBV9 combines with J gene TRBJ1-5; D not certain. Trimming took 7 bases from V and 3 from J, leaving 8 bases between them. The germline gives CDR1 SGDLS, CDR2 YYNGEE. CDR3 length: 12 residues. CDR3 sequence (DNA): TGTGCCAGCGGACGGACCAATCAGCCCCAGCATTTT. This codes for CASGRTNQPQHF.

This clonotype was recorded many times. The chain combines TRBV11-3 with TRBJ2-5; 10 bases fit TRBD2. The length of the CDR3 is 14 residues. V shed 5 bases and J 4 bases; nucleotides not matched to a gene: 4. Germline values: CDR1 SGHNT, CDR2 YENEEA. CDR3 DNA: TGTGCCAGCAGCCCTAGCGGGAGAGCAGAGACCCAGTACTTC. Its translation is CASSPSGRAETQYF.

This clonotype has only a few counts. The chain uses TRBV4-3 and TRBJ2-3, with 9 nucleotides matching TRBD2. Unmatched junction bases numbered 8, after V lost 2 bases and J lost 5 bases. The germline gives CDR1 LGHNA, CDR2 YSLEER. The CDR3 spans 16 residues. The CDR3 DNA is TGCGCCAGCAGCCAAAGTTACAGCGGGGGGAGAGATACGCAGTATTTT. It encodes CASSQSYSGGRDTQYF.

The chain employs TRBV10-3 and TRBJ1-1; D gene uncertain. CDR1 and CDR2 from the germline V gene are ENHRY and SYGVKD. This CDR3 has 13 residues. The V and J ends lost 7 bases and 4 bases respectively, with 13 bases between them. The CDR3 loop is CAIMDARVTEAFF. DNA for the CDR3: TGTGCCATCATGGACGCCCGGGTCACTGAAGCTTTCTTT.

This clonotype was detected many times. V is TRBV29-1 and J is TRBJ2-1; 16 bases align to TRBD2. Germline V CDR1 and CDR2: SQVTM, ANQGSEA. The CDR3 contains 14 residues. The V gene end was trimmed by 6 bases and the J gene end by 9 bases; junction bases not matched to a gene: 5. The CDR3 loop is CSVGTSGRVSEQFF. CDR3 bases: TGCAGCGTCGGGACTAGCGGGAGGGTTTCTGAGCAGTTCTTC.

This clonotype was observed at least ten times. V gene TRBV3-1 combines with J gene TRBJ2-7, with a weak D call TRBD2 (6 bases). Germline values: CDR1 LGHDT, CDR2 YNNKEL (reference sequence). Trimming took 1 base from V and 6 from J, leaving 10 bases between them. The CDR3 extends over 13 amino acids. CDR3 loop: CASSQARGSEQYF. Written as DNA, the CDR3 is TGTGCCAGCAGCCAAGCCCGGGGGAGCGAGCAGTACTTC.

This clonotype was observed at least ten times. The chain employs TRBV7-6 and TRBJ2-5; D unresolved. The CDR3 runs 15 residues. Trimming stripped 1 base from V and 2 bases from J, with 11 bases between. In germline, CDR1 is SGHVS, CDR2 FNYEAQ. Here the CDR3 DNA reads TGTGCCAGCAGCTTAGTGGGATCTGGACAAGAGACCCAGTACTTC. The encoded protein is CASSLVGSGQETQYF.

The CDR3: CAISEPRSRNTEAFF. The CDR3 nucleotides are TGTGCCATCAGTGAGCCACGGTCCAGGAACACTGAAGCTTTCTTT. The chain links TRBV10-3 to TRBJ1-1; D ambiguous. Deletions cut 2 bases from V and 1 base from J, with 11 bases between. Looked up from germline, CDR1 is ENHRY and CDR2 is SYGVKD. The CDR3 length is 15 residues.

This clonotype was found a few times. The chain is built from TRBV5-5 and TRBJ2-2; D may correspond to TRBD1 or TRBD2 (5 bases each). The CDR3 has 14 amino acids. The germline V gene encodes CDR1 SGHKS and CDR2 YYEKEE (reference sequence). Trimming took 2 bases from V and 4 from J, leaving 9 bases between them. The CDR3 protein is CASSLMGTTGELFF. Written as DNA, the CDR3 is TGTGCCAGCAGCTTAATGGGGACCACCGGGGAGCTGTTTTTT. Complete variable domain (other parts from reference TRBV5-5 and TRBJ2-2): DAGVTQSPTHLIKTRGQQVTLRCSPISGHKSVSWYQQVLGQGPQFIFQYYEKEERGRGNFPDRFSARQFPNYSSELNVNALLLGDSALYLCASSLMGTTGELFFGEGSRLTVL.

This clonotype was seen many times. Written as DNA, the CDR3 is TGCGCCAGCAGCTTGGCCGGATACAGAGTAGACAAGTATGGCTACACCTTC. Translated, it gives CASSLAGYRVDKYGYTF. The V and J genes are TRBV5-1 and TRBJ1-2; no definite D call. Trimming removed 0 bases from V and 5 bases from J, with 20 bases in between. The CDR3 has 17 residues. Germline CDR1 SGHRS, CDR2 YFSETQ.

This chain joins TRBV12-3 or TRBV12-4 and TRBJ2-1; TRBD2 agrees at 8 bases. The CDR3 length is 15 residues. V lost 6 bases and J lost 3; bases outside the gene matches: 7. The CDR3 nucleotides read TGTGCCAGCAGGGTTAGCGGGGTACTCTACAATGAGCAGTTCTTC. It is translated as CASRVSGVLYNEQFF.

This clonotype turned up a few times. The CDR3 protein is CASSPTAYGYTF. The DNA for the CDR3 is TGTGCCAGCAGCCCGACAGCTTATGGCTACACCTTC. The rearrangement links TRBV7-9 to TRBJ1-2; tentative D call: TRBD1 (5 bases). The ends were cut back, 5 bases at V and 5 bases at J, with 9 bases in the middle. In germline, CDR1 is SEHNR, CDR2 FQNEAQ (reference sequence). This CDR3 is 12 amino acids long.

This clonotype was detected many times. This chain connects TRBV30 to TRBJ1-5, with TRBD1 as a possible D gene (6 bases). V was pared by 3 bases and J by 7 bases, with 13 bases between. CDR3 length: 13 residues. Germline V lookup: CDR1 GTSNPN, CDR2 SVGIG (reference sequence). The CDR3 protein is CAWSTGPGQPQHF. The CDR3, as DNA: TGTGCCTGGAGCACAGGGCCGGGGCAGCCCCAGCATTTT.

This clonotype has ten or more counts. The rearrangement joins TRBV5-1 to TRBJ2-2, with D possibly TRBD1 on 5 matching bases. CDR1 is SGHRS and CDR2 is YFSETQ in the germline V gene. CDR3 size: 13 residues. V was shortened by 4 bases and J by 6 bases, with 10 bases between the two germline ends. CDR3 coding DNA: TGCGCCAGCAGCGAAGACAGCCCCGGGGAGCTGTTTTTT. Translating gives CASSEDSPGELFF. Complete variable domain (other parts from reference TRBV5-1 and TRBJ2-2): KAGVTQTPRYLIKTRGQQVTLSCSPISGHRSVSWYQQTPGQGLQFLFEYFSETQRNKGNFPGRFSGRQFSNSRSEMNVSTLELGDSALYLCASSEDSPGELFFGEGSRLTVL.

The chain recombines TRBV10-2 with TRBJ2-3; 9 nucleotides agree with TRBD2. The J segment lost 2 bases and the V segment lost 7 bases, leaving 4 bases of the junction unmatched. This CDR3 region has 14 residues. The germline V gene has CDR1 WSHSY and CDR2 SAAADI. As DNA, the CDR3 is TGCGCCAGCATCACTAGCGGGCTCACAGATACGCAGTATTTT. This gives the protein CASITSGLTDTQYF.

The chain recombines TRBV15 with TRBJ2-1; 13 bases line up with TRBD2. This CDR3 spans 15 amino acids. Losses at the gene ends were 9 bases for V and 3 bases for J; bases not matched to a gene: 5. Germline V gene sequence: CDR1 LNHNV, CDR2 YYDKDF (reference sequence). The CDR3 reads CATGRTSGSYNEQFF. DNA of the CDR3: TGTGCCACGGGCCGGACTAGCGGGAGCTACAATGAGCAGTTCTTC.

This clonotype was detected many times. The chain couples TRBV5-5 to TRBJ2-5; the D is unclear. The germline gives CDR1 SGHKS, CDR2 YYEKEE (reference sequence). Trimming took 1 base from V and 1 from J, leaving 11 bases between them. CDR3 length equals 15 residues. CDR3 in amino acids: CASSLFIESQETQYF. The DNA of the CDR3 is TGTGCCAGCAGCTTGTTCATTGAGTCCCAAGAGACCCAGTACTTC.

Ten or more counts support this clonotype. CDR3 nucleotides: TGTGCCAGCAGCTTGCCGGGGGCGGGTACTGAAGCTTTCTTT. Protein product: CASSLPGAGTEAFF. The J gene is TRBJ1-1, the V gene TRBV5-6; D is perhaps TRBD1 (6 bases). The CDR3 runs 14 residues. Trimming removed 1 base at V and 5 bases at J, with 12 bases between. Germline CDR1 and CDR2: SGHDT and YYEEEE.